The following is a TCR beta chain sequence with its context. This record belongs to a study of blood T cell repertoires in COVID-19. Enrollment of patients from Seattle took place during active infection, with longitudinal follow-up. Original handling: Nucleated cell counts were estimated from reference gene primer amplification. Produced via immunoSEQ multiplex PCR; TCRdb's table is partial and in-frame only. The V and J calls and clone size are taken from that table; D and trimming were inferred from the DNA. Of approximately 200,000 clones listed, approximately 80% were seen once; the top ten hold roughly a tenth. Material for sequencing was peripheral blood. The origin of this receptor is a woman of 80 years or more with COVID-19, enrolled during active disease.

This chain's CDR3 is CASSLRPGVHQPQHF. In DNA form, the CDR3 reads TGTGCCAGCAGCTTAAGGCCAGGGGTCCATCAGCCCCAGCATTTT. The chain uses TRBV11-2 and TRBJ1-5, with D perhaps matching TRBD1 (6 bases). From germline, CDR1 is SGHAT and CDR2 FQNNGV. V dropped 2 bases and J dropped 5 bases, with 13 bases sitting between them. The CDR3 totals 15 residues. Full variable domain (rest looked up from reference TRBV11-2 and TRBJ1-5): EAGVAQSPRYKIIEKRQSVAFWCNPISGHATLYWYQQILGQGPKLLIQFQNNGVVDDSQLPKDRFSAERLKGVDSTLKIQPAKLEDSAVYLCASSLRPGVHQPQHFGDGTRLSIL.